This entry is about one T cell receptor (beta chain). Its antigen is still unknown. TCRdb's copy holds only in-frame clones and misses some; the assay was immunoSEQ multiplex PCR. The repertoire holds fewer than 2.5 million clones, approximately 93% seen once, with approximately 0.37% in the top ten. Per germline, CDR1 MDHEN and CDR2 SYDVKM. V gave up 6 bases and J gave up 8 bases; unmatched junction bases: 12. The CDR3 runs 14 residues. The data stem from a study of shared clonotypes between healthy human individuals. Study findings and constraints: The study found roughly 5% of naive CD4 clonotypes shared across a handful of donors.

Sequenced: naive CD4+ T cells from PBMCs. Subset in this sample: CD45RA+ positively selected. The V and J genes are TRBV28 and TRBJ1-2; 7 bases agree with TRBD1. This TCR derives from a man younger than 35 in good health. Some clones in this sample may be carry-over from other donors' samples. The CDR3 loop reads CASRSSDRATGYTF. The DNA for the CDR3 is TGTGCCAGCAGGTCCTCAGACAGGGCGACGGGCTACACCTTC.